This entry lists 22 T cell receptor beta chains sequenced from one sample in a study of CD8+ T cells in alopecia areata (dated by TCRdb to 2017 to 2018). The library was generated by the immunoSEQ multiplex PCR assay. For TCR sequencing, RNA was extracted from every sample and reverse transcribed into cDNA to serve as template. TCRdb took this table from immuneACCESS and kept in-frame rearrangements with V and J called. Such tables lack part of the clones; where checked against another copy, unresolved V genes explain under half of the gap, and the rest is unexplained. The sample table shows some 56,000 clones, and 96% are seen once. Of the sample, 20% to 30% falls within the top ten clones. The label giving this sample's time point can be read as: baseline before oral tofacitinib. The sample here was CD8+ T cells sorted from blood, taken at week 0. The receptor source for this set is a human donor with alopecia areata.

The chain employs TRBV4-1 and TRBJ2-5; D possibly corresponds to TRBD2 (5 bases). V was clipped by 4 bases and J by 5 bases, with 14 bases between them. The CDR3 extends over 14 amino acids. CDR1 and CDR2 from the germline V gene are MGHRA and YSYEKL. CDR3 DNA sequence: TGCGCCAGCAGCCTTCCCGGGGTTCGGGAGACCCAGTACTTC. Translated, it gives CASSLPGVRETQYF.

V usage is TRBV7-9 and J usage is TRBJ2-1, with 7 bases fitting TRBD1. The trim removed 4 bases at V and 5 bases at J, leaving 5 bases unmatched. Germline CDR1 is SEHNR and CDR2 is FQNEAQ (reference sequence). The CDR3 spans 14 residues. The CDR3 loop is CASSSRQGNNEQFF. DNA of the CDR3: TGTGCCAGCAGCTCAAGACAGGGTAACAATGAGCAGTTCTTC.

The V and J genes are TRBV5-1 and TRBJ2-7, with no clear D. The CDR3 covers 16 residues. V lost 0 bases, J lost 4 bases, and 17 bases lay in between. The germline gives CDR1 SGHRS, CDR2 YFSETQ. CDR3 coding DNA: TGCGCCAGCAGCTTGGAGGGTTACTTTACTCCTTACGAGCAGTACTTC. Translation gives CASSLEGYFTPYEQYF.

V usage is TRBV7-9 and J usage is TRBJ2-5; D is ambiguous. Germline values: CDR1 SEHNR, CDR2 FQNEAQ (reference sequence). This CDR3 contains 15 residues. Trimming took 1 base from V and 2 from J, leaving 11 bases between them. For the CDR3, the DNA is TGTGCCAGCAGCTTAGTGTCCCTCCTGCAAGAGACCCAGTACTTC. Its protein is CASSLVSLLQETQYF.

The chain employs TRBV4-1 and TRBJ2-7, with D possibly being TRBD1 (6 bases). Deletions cut 0 bases from V and 0 bases from J, with 9 bases between. The germline V gene encodes CDR1 MGHRA and CDR2 YSYEKL. The CDR3 extends over 15 amino acids. CDR3 sequence reads: CASSQEGATSYEQYF. The CDR3 coding sequence is TGCGCCAGCAGCCAAGAGGGGGCCACCTCCTACGAGCAGTACTTC.

This chain joins TRBV19 and TRBJ2-7; D is perhaps TRBD2 (7 bases). In germline, CDR1 is LNHDA, CDR2 SQIVND (reference sequence). CDR3 length: 13 amino acids. V lost 9 bases and J 3 bases, leaving 15 bases between the germline ends. CDR3 DNA: TGTGCCAGCGCAGCGGGACACATCTACGAGCAGTACTTC. Translated, it gives CASAAGHIYEQYF. The full variable domain, with the rest looked up from reference TRBV19 and TRBJ2-7, is DGGITQSPKYLFRKEGQNVTLSCEQNLNHDAMYWYRQDPGQGLRLIYYSQIVNDFQKGDIAEGYSVSREKKESFPLTVTSAQKNPTAFYLCASAAGHIYEQYFGPGTRLTVT.

This chain joins TRBV6-5 and TRBJ2-1; the D call may be TRBD1 or TRBD2 (5 bases each). Trimming pared 7 bases from V and 8 bases from J, leaving 9 bases between. CDR3 length: 11 amino acids. Germline lookup yields CDR1 MNHEY and CDR2 SVGAGI. The CDR3 DNA reads TGTGCCAGCATGACGGGGCATGAGCAGTTCTTC. Translating it yields CASMTGHEQFF.

The rearrangement joins TRBV11-2 to TRBJ2-7, with 7 positions matching TRBD2. The germline V gene has CDR1 SGHAT and CDR2 FQNNGV. The CDR3 length is 15 residues. J was trimmed by 1 base and V by 5 bases; bases with no gene match: 8. The CDR3 is CASSLRASGSYEQYF. CDR3 DNA sequence: TGTGCCAGCAGCCTCAGAGCTAGCGGTTCCTACGAGCAGTACTTC.

The chain joins TRBV27 to TRBJ2-1; D is uncertain. The V end lost 0 bases, the J end lost 4 bases, and 7 bases lay between the germline ends. The CDR3 totals 14 residues. The germline CDR1 and CDR2 sequences are MNHEY and SMNVEV (reference sequence). The DNA of the CDR3 is TGTGCCAGCAGTTTATCGAGAGTTTACAATGAGCAGTTCTTC. Its translation is CASSLSRVYNEQFF.

The chain combines TRBV7-9 with TRBJ2-2; no definite D call. Trimming left V 4 bases short and J 4 bases short, with 16 bases between. The CDR3 has 16 amino acids. The germline gives CDR1 SEHNR, CDR2 FQNEAQ (reference sequence). CDR3 DNA sequence: TGTGCCAGCAGCTCTTCTCGGACCTTATCCACCGGGGAGCTGTTTTTT. Translation gives CASSSSRTLSTGELFF.

The chain joins TRBV9 to TRBJ1-1; no clear D. Germline V gene data show CDR1 as SGDLS and CDR2 as YYNGEE. This CDR3 spans 15 amino acids. Between the trimmed V and J ends, which lost 4 bases and 4 bases, there was a span of 17 bases. CDR3 sequence (DNA): TGTGCCAGCAGCCCTACCGCTTTGGTAAGCACTGAAGCTTTCTTT. As protein: CASSPTALVSTEAFF.

The rearrangement links TRBV7-2 to TRBJ2-1; tentatively, D is TRBD2 (6 bases). The CDR3 consists of 15 residues. Germline CDR1 is SGHTA and CDR2 is FQGNSA. V was trimmed by 4 bases and J by 7 bases, leaving 17 bases between them. CDR3 bases: TGTGCCAGCAGCTACCGAGCGGCCCGGGAGAATGAGCAGTTCTTC. Translated: CASSYRAARENEQFF.

V is TRBV19 and J is TRBJ1-5; D remains ambiguous. With 5 bases removed from V and 1 base from J, the gap between germline ends came to 12 bases. Germline CDR1 reads LNHDA; CDR2 reads SQIVND (reference sequence). The CDR3 is made up of 15 amino acids. CDR3 coding DNA: TGTGCCAGTAGTGTCGGACGGGAAAGCAATCAGCCCCAGCATTTT. It codes for CASSVGRESNQPQHF.

This chain links TRBV4-3 with TRBJ2-1; 11 nucleotides agree with TRBD1. The CDR3 is 15 residues long. Germline V gene data show CDR1 as LGHNA and CDR2 as YSLEER. The V gene end was trimmed by 5 bases and the J gene end by 8 bases; junction bases not matched to a gene: 8. The CDR3 DNA reads as TGCGCCAGCAGCTTAGGGACAGGGGGGGTCGATGAGCAGTTCTTC. Translation gives CASSLGTGGVDEQFF.

V usage is TRBV13 and J usage is TRBJ2-5; D may be TRBD2 (6 bases). This CDR3 is 16 amino acids long. Germline lookup yields CDR1 PRHDT and CDR2 FYEKMQ (reference sequence). Trimming left V 2 bases short and J 1 base short, with 14 bases between. The CDR3 loop is CASSLSERTTQETQYF. CDR3 nucleotides: TGTGCCAGCAGCTTAAGTGAGCGGACTACCCAAGAGACCCAGTACTTC.

The V gene is TRBV6-1, the J gene TRBJ2-5; the D gene could be TRBD1 or TRBD2 (7 bases each). CDR1 MNHNS and CDR2 SASEGT come from the germline V gene. The CDR3 loop spans 17 amino acids. V was clipped by 3 bases and J by 7 bases, with 24 bases between them. CDR3 nucleotide sequence: TGTGCCAGCAGTGACCGACAGGGAGGGCGAGAATGGGGGACCCAGTACTTC. Its protein product is CASSDRQGGREWGTQYF.

V gene TRBV6-1 combines with J gene TRBJ1-1, with a weak D call TRBD1 (6 bases). V lost 6 bases to trimming and J lost 0 bases, with 14 bases between them. CDR3 length: 15 amino acids. Germline V CDR1 and CDR2: MNHNS, SASEGT. The CDR3 DNA reads as TGTGCCAGCAGCACCCTTACAGGGCTGAACACTGAAGCTTTCTTT. Translating it yields CASSTLTGLNTEAFF.

The genes are TRBV6-6 and TRBJ1-2; tentatively, D is TRBD1 (6 bases). Germline V gene data show CDR1 as MNHNY and CDR2 as SVGAGI (reference sequence). V lost 4 bases, J lost 6 bases, and 18 bases lay in between. This CDR3 is 15 amino acids long. Written as DNA, the CDR3 is TGTGCCAGCAGTTCCCGGCCCCAGGGGTTCGATGGCTACACCTTC. It encodes CASSSRPQGFDGYTF.

The chain uses TRBV7-2 and TRBJ2-7; D is possibly TRBD1 (5 bases). The germline V and J ends were trimmed by 4 bases and 5 bases, with 9 bases remaining between them. The CDR3 sequence is 12 residues long. Germline CDR1 reads SGHTA; CDR2 reads FQGNSA. In DNA form, the CDR3 reads TGTGCCAGCAGCTCAGCAGGGCACGAGCAGTACTTC. This sequence encodes CASSSAGHEQYF.

The sample holds one count of this clone. This chain joins TRBV11-3 and TRBJ2-1; TRBD2 aligns across 8 bases. Germline assignment: CDR1 SGHNT and CDR2 YENEEA. Trimming cost V 5 bases and J 4 bases; bases outside gene matches: 7. This CDR3 spans 15 amino acids. Here the CDR3 reads CASSRWRGDYNEQFF. CDR3 coding DNA: TGTGCCAGCAGCCGCTGGCGGGGGGATTACAATGAGCAGTTCTTC.

This clone was detected a few times. This chain joins TRBV15 and TRBJ2-3; 7 positions agree with TRBD1. The CDR3 sequence is 15 residues long. The germline V gene has CDR1 LNHNV and CDR2 YYDKDF (reference sequence). V gave up 8 bases and J gave up 0 bases; unmatched junction bases: 8. This CDR3 reads CATGPGTASTDTQYF. The CDR3 DNA reads TGTGCCACCGGCCCCGGGACAGCTAGCACAGATACGCAGTATTTT.

The chain is built from TRBV19 and TRBJ1-5; no definite D call. V lost 3 bases and J lost 0, with 9 bases in between. Looked up from germline, CDR1 is LNHDA and CDR2 is SQIVND (reference sequence). The length of the CDR3 is 15 residues. The CDR3 nucleotides read TGTGCCAGTAGTATGGACCCCTATAGCAATCAGCCCCAGCATTTT. It specifies CASSMDPYSNQPQHF.